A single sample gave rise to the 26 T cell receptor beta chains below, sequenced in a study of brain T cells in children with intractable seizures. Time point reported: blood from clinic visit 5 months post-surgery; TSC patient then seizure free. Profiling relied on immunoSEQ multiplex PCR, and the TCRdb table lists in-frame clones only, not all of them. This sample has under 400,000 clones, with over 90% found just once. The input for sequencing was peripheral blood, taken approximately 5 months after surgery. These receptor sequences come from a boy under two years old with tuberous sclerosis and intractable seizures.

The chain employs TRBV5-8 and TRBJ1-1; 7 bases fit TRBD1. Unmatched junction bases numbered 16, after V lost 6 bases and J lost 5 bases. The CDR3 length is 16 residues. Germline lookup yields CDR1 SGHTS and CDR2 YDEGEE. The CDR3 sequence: CASIQLNPGGGTEAFF. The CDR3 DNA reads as TGTGCCAGCATACAACTCAATCCAGGGGGTGGGACTGAAGCTTTCTTT.

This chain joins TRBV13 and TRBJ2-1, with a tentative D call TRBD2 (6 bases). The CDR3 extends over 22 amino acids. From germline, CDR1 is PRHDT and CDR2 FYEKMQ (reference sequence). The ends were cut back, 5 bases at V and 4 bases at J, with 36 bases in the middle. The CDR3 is CASSREREAYRRGRLGYNEQFF. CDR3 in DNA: TGTGCCAGCAGCCGGGAGAGAGAAGCGTACAGACGGGGACGGTTGGGTTACAATGAGCAGTTCTTC.

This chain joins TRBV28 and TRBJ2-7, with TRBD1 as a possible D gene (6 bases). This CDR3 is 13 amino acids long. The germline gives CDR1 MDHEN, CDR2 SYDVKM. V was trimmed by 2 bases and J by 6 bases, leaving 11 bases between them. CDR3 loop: CASSLGGRSEQYF. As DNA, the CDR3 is TGTGCCAGCAGTTTAGGGGGCCGTTCCGAGCAGTACTTC.

Here the CDR3 DNA reads TGTGCCAGCAGCTTTAACTTGGGTCGGCAACCCTACGAGCAGTACTTC. Protein product: CASSFNLGRQPYEQYF. The chain employs TRBV5-4 and TRBJ2-7; D call uncertain. V was trimmed by 2 bases and J by 2 bases, leaving 17 bases between them. CDR3 size: 16 residues. Germline V gives CDR1 SGHNT, CDR2 YYREEE (reference sequence).

The CDR3: CATSRDKGRPSYNEQFF. CDR3 nucleotides: TGTGCCACCAGCAGGGATAAAGGGAGGCCCTCCTACAATGAGCAGTTCTTC. The chain recombines TRBV15 with TRBJ2-1; possibly TRBD2 for D (6 bases). Looked up from germline, CDR1 is LNHNV and CDR2 is YYDKDF (reference sequence). The CDR3 has 17 amino acids. Between the trimmed V and J ends, which lost 3 bases and 0 bases, there was a span of 15 bases.

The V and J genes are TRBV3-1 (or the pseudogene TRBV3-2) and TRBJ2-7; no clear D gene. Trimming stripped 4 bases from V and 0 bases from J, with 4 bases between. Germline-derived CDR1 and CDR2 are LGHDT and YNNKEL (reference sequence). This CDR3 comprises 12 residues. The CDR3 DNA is TGTGCCAGCAGCCGCCACTCCTACGAGCAGTACTTC. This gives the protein CASSRHSYEQYF.

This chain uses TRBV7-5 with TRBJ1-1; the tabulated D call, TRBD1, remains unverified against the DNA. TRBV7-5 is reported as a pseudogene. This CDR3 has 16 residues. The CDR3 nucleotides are TGTGCCAGAAGCGGTAACAGGGACCCCGCGAACACTGAAGCTTTCTTT. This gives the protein CARSGNRDPANTEAFF.

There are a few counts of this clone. The DNA of the CDR3 is TGTGCCAGCAGTGATAAGACCGGGGAGGGCTATGGCTACACCTTC. Amino acids: CASSDKTGEGYGYTF. The gene calls are TRBV25-1 and TRBJ1-2; no definite D call. CDR1 and CDR2 (germline): MGHDK, SYGVNS. V was pared by 3 bases and J by 4 bases, with 15 bases between. The CDR3 is 15 amino acids.

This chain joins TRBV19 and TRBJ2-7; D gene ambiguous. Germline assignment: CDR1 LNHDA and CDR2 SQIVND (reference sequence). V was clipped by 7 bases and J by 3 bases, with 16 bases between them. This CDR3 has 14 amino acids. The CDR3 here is CASKAATGDYEQYF. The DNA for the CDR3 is TGTGCCAGTAAGGCGGCAACGGGTGACTACGAGCAGTACTTC.

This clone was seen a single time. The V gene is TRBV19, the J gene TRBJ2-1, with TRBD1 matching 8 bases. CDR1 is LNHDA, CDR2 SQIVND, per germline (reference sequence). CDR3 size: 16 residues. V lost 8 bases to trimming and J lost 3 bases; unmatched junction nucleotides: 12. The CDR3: CASRQGRPSIYNEQFF. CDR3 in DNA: TGTGCCAGTCGACAGGGGCGGCCTTCAATCTACAATGAGCAGTTCTTC.

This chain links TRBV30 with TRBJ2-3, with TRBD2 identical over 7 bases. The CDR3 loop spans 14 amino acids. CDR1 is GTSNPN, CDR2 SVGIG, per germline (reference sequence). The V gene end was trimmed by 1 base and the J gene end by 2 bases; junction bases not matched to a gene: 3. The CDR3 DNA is TGTGCCTGGAGTGACGGGGGGATCACAGATACGCAGTATTTT. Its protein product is CAWSDGGITDTQYF.

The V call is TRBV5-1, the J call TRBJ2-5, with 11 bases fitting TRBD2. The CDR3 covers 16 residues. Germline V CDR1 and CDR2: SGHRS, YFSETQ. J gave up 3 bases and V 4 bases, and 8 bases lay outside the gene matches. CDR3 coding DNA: TGCGCCAGCAGCAGTACGACTAGCGGGGCTAAAGAGACCCAGTACTTC. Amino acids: CASSSTTSGAKETQYF.

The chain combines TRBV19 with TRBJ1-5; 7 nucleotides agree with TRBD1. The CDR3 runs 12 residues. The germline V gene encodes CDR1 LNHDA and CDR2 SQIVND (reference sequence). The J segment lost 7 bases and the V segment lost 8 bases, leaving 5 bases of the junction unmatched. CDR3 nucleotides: TGTGCCAGTGAGCAGGGGGGACAGCCCCAGCATTTT. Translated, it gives CASEQGGQPQHF. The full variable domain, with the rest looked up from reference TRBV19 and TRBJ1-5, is DGGITQSPKYLFRKEGQNVTLSCEQNLNHDAMYWYRQDPGQGLRLIYYSQIVNDFQKGDIAEGYSVSREKKESFPLTVTSAQKNPTAFYLCASEQGGQPQHFGDGTRLSIL.

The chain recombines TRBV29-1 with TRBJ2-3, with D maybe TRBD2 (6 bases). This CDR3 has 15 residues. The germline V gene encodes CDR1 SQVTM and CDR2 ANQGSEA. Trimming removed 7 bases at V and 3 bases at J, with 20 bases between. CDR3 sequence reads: CSASGGSLVTDTQYF. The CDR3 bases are TGCAGCGCTTCCGGGGGTAGCTTGGTTACAGATACGCAGTATTTT.

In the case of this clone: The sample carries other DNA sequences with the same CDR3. CDR3 region: CASSSRETQYF. The CDR3 bases are TGTGCCAGCAGTTCGCGGGAGACCCAGTACTTC. V gene TRBV28 combines with J gene TRBJ2-5; D is ambiguous. The CDR3 spans 11 residues. V was cut by 4 bases and J by 5 bases, with 5 bases left in between. Germline CDR1 is MDHEN and CDR2 is SYDVKM.

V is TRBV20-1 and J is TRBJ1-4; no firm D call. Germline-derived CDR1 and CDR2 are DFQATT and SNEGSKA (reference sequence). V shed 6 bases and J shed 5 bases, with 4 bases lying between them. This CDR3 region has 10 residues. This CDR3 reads CSARNEKLFF. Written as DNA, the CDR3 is TGCAGTGCAAGGAATGAAAAACTGTTTTTT.

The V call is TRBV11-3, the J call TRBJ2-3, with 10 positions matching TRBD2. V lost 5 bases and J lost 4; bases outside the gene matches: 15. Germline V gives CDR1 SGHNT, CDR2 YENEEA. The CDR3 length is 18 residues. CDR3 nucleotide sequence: TGTGCCAGCAGCCCTCTCGAGGTAGCGGGAGGCGGTGCAGATACGCAGTATTTT. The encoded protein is CASSPLEVAGGGADTQYF. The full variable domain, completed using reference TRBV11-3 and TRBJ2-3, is EAGVVQSPRYKIIEKKQPVAFWCNPISGHNTLYWYLQNLGQGPELLIRYENEEAVDDSQLPKDRFSAERLKGVDSTLKIQPAELGDSAVYLCASSPLEVAGGGADTQYFGPGTRLTVL.

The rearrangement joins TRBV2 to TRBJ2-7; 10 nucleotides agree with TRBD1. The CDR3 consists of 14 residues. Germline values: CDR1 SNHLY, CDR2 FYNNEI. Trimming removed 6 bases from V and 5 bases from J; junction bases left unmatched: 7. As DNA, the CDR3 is TGTGCCAGCAGACCCGGGACAGGGGACAACGAGCAGTACTTC. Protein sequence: CASRPGTGDNEQYF. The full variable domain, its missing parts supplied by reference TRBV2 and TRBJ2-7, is EPEVTQTPSHQVTQMGQEVILRCVPISNHLYFYWYRQILGQKVEFLVSFYNNEISEKSEIFDDQFSVERPDGSNFTLKIRSTKLEDSAMYFCASRPGTGDNEQYFGPGTRLTVT.

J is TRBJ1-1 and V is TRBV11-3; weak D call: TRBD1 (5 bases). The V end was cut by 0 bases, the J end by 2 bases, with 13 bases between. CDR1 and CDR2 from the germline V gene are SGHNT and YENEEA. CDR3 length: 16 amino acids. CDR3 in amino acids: CASSLDPARANTEAFF. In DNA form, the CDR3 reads TGTGCCAGCAGCTTAGATCCGGCCAGGGCAAACACTGAAGCTTTCTTT.

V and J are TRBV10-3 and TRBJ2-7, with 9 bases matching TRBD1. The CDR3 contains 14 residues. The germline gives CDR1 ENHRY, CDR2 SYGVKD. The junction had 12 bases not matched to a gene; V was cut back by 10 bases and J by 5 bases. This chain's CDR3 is CANRPGTGSHEQYF. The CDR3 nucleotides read TGTGCCAACCGTCCCGGGACAGGGAGCCACGAGCAGTACTTC.

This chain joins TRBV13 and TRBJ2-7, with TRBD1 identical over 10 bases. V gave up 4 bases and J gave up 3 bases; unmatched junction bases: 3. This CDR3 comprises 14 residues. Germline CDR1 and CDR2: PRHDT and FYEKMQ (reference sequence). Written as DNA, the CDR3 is TGTGCCAGCAGCTCGGGACAGGGGTTCTACGAGCAGTACTTC. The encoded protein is CASSSGQGFYEQYF.

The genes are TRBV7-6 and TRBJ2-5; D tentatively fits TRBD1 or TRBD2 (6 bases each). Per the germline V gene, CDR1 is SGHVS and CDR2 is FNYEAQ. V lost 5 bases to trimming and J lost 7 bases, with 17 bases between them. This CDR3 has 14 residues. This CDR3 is CASSHREVLATQYF. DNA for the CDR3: TGTGCCAGCAGCCACAGGGAGGTGCTGGCGACCCAGTACTTC.

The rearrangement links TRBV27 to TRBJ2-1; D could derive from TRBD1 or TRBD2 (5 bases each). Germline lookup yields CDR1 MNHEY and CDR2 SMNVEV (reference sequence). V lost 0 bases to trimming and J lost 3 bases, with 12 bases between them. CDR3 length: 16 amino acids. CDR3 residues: CASSLSGPVNYNEQFF. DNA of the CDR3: TGTGCCAGCAGTTTATCGGGACCAGTCAACTACAATGAGCAGTTCTTC.

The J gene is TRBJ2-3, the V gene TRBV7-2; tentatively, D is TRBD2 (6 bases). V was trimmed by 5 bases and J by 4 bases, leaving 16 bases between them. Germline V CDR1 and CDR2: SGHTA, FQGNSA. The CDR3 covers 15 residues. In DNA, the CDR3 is TGTGCCAGCAGCGCCGAGGGACTGGTTCCAGATACGCAGTATTTT. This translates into CASSAEGLVPDTQYF.

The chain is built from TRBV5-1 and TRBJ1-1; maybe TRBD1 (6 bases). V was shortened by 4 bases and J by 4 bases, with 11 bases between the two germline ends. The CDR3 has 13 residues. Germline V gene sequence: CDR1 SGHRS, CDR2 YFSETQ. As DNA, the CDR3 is TGCGCCAGCAGCCCCCCGGGGGCCACTGAAGCTTTCTTT. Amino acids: CASSPPGATEAFF.

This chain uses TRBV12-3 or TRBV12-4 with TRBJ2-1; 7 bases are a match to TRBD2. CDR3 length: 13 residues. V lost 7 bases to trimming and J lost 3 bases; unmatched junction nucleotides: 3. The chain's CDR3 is CASTRDYYNEQFF. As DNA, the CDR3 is TGTGCCAGCACCAGGGACTACTACAATGAGCAGTTCTTC.